The rows below give T cell receptor beta chains drawn from one sample of a study of blood T cell repertoires in COVID-19. The table came from immunoSEQ multiplex PCR; TCRdb's copy has only in-frame clones and leaves some out. Of fewer than 100,000 clones detected, approximately 80% appear once; the ten largest clones hold under 25%. The sequencing sample was made of peripheral blood. The receptors originated from a woman aged 45-65 years with acute or convalescent COVID-19. Both conserved end residues are part of each CDR3. D genes are given only for firm matches. Clone size is shown for a subset of rows, as once, few, many or a class of expanded clone.

j_call	clone_size	d_call	v_call	cdr3_aa	cdr3_nt
TRBJ1-1	.	.	TRBV6-5	CASSTWGDGAFF	TGTGCCAGCAGTACCTGGGGAGACGGGGCTTTCTTT
TRBJ2-7	.	.	TRBV5-4	CASSLVGRGPHEQYF	TGTGCCAGCAGCTTGGTTGGCAGGGGTCCGCACGAGCAGTACTTC
TRBJ2-5	.	TRBD2	TRBV6-5	CASSSSGGGAETQYF	TGTGCCAGCAGTTCAAGCGGGGGAGGCGCAGAGACCCAGTACTTC
TRBJ2-2	.	.	TRBV2	CASSEVRGTGELFF	TGTGCCAGCAGCGAAGTTCGGGGAACCGGGGAGCTGTTTTTT
TRBJ2-2	.	.	TRBV5-6	CASTLRGATGELFF	TGTGCCAGCACCCTCCGGGGGGCCACCGGGGAGCTGTTTTTT
TRBJ2-1	.	TRBD2	TRBV3-1/TRBV3-2	CASSRWTGTSSDEQFF	TGTGCCAGCAGCCGATGGACCGGGACTAGCTCCGATGAGCAGTTCTTC
TRBJ2-7	.	TRBD2	TRBV5-6	CASSSSGTSDEQYF	TGTGCCAGCAGCTCTTCCGGGACTAGCGACGAGCAGTACTTC
TRBJ2-1	.	TRBD2	TRBV19	CASSIGVGGSNEQFF	TGTGCCAGTAGTATAGGGGTGGGAGGGAGCAATGAGCAGTTCTTC
TRBJ1-6	.	TRBD1	TRBV7-2	CASSPDRGYSPLHF	TGTGCCAGCAGCCCGGACAGGGGATATTCACCCCTCCACTTT
TRBJ1-6	.	.	TRBV7-2	CASRLPGPNNSPLHF	TGTGCCAGCAGACTGCCGGGTCCCAATAATTCACCCCTCCACTTT
TRBJ1-2	.	.	TRBV4-2	CASSQERGANYGYTF	TGTGCCAGCAGCCAAGAGCGGGGAGCTAACTATGGCTACACCTTC
TRBJ1-1	.	TRBD1	TRBV28	CASLRGGTGNTEAFF	TGTGCCAGCTTGAGGGGGGGGACAGGAAACACTGAAGCTTTCTTT
TRBJ1-1	.	.	TRBV11-2	CASSLVGHGAFF	TGTGCCAGCAGCTTAGTAGGACACGGGGCTTTCTTT
TRBJ2-3	.	.	TRBV15	CATSRGANTDTQYF	TGTGCCACCAGCAGGGGGGCGAACACAGATACGCAGTATTTT
TRBJ2-4	.	.	TRBV6-2/TRBV6-3	CASSPAPGGAGPGNIQYF	TGTGCCAGCAGTCCCGCTCCGGGGGGCGCGGGTCCAGGGAACATTCAGTACTTC
TRBJ2-1	.	TRBD2	TRBV7-9	CASSLALAGVVEQFF	TGTGCCAGCAGCTTAGCCCTAGCGGGAGTAGTTGAGCAGTTCTTC
TRBJ2-1	.	.	TRBV6-6	CASRQDSYNEQFF	TGTGCCAGCAGGCAAGACTCGTACAATGAGCAGTTCTTC
TRBJ2-4	.	.	TRBV6-5	CASTDPQKNIQYF	TGTGCCAGCACCGATCCCCAGAAAAACATTCAGTACTTC
TRBJ2-7	.	TRBD1	TRBV7-9	CASSPGRAGTVPYEQYF	TGTGCCAGCAGCCCTGGTCGGGCCGGGACAGTTCCCTACGAGCAGTACTTC
TRBJ2-7	.	.	TRBV14	CALRERTDDEQYF	TGTGCCCTCAGGGAAAGGACAGACGACGAGCAGTACTTC
TRBJ1-5	.	.	TRBV7-2	CASSLEFRTGQPQHF	TGTGCCAGCAGCTTAGAATTCCGTACGGGTCAGCCCCAGCATTTT
TRBJ2-1	.	TRBD2	TRBV27	CASSSPSGSSYNEQFF	TGTGCCAGCAGTTCCCCTAGCGGGAGCTCCTACAATGAGCAGTTCTTC
TRBJ2-7	few	.	TRBV7-6	CASSLADSPYEQYF	TGTGCCAGCAGCTTAGCGGACAGCCCCTACGAGCAGTACTTC
TRBJ2-6	.	.	TRBV15	CATSRGPSWSGANVLTF	TGTGCCACCAGCAGAGGTCCCAGTTGGTCTGGGGCCAACGTCCTGACTTTC
TRBJ1-6	.	.	TRBV11-2	CASSRTFQGLGPNSPLHF	TGTGCCAGCAGCCGAACATTCCAGGGACTGGGACCTAATTCACCCCTCCACTTT
TRBJ1-1	.	.	TRBV25-1	CASSDLQGGEAFF	TGTGCCAGCAGTGACCTCCAGGGCGGTGAAGCTTTCTTT
TRBJ2-7	.	TRBD1	TRBV18	CASSPVQGGSYEQYF	TGTGCCAGCTCACCGGTACAGGGGGGCTCCTACGAGCAGTACTTC
TRBJ1-5	.	TRBD1	TRBV6-6	CASGSGTGNQPQHF	TGTGCCAGCGGGTCCGGGACAGGGAATCAGCCCCAGCATTTT
TRBJ1-2	.	TRBD1	TRBV15	CATSRGQGYYGYTF	TGTGCCACCAGTCGGGGACAGGGTTACTATGGCTACACCTTC
TRBJ2-2	.	.	TRBV11-2	CASSRQLGGGELFF	TGTGCCAGCAGCCGACAACTAGGTGGCGGGGAGCTGTTTTTT
TRBJ2-1	.	.	TRBV11-3	CASSLAGTSGQNEQFF	TGTGCCAGCAGCTTAGCCGGGACCTCGGGACAAAATGAGCAGTTCTTC
TRBJ1-2	.	.	TRBV11-2	CASSPGQFISYGYTF	TGTGCCAGCAGCCCCGGACAGTTCATCTCTTATGGCTACACCTTC
TRBJ2-3	.	TRBD2	TRBV30	CAWSVIAGGGTDTQYF	TGTGCCTGGAGTGTGATAGCGGGGGGGGGCACAGATACGCAGTATTTT
TRBJ2-2	.	TRBD1	TRBV27	CASSRTTGTGGSGELFF	TGTGCCAGCAGTCGAACCACCGGGACAGGGGGCTCCGGGGAGCTGTTTTTT
TRBJ1-3	.	.	TRBV12-3/TRBV12-4	CASSSRSGNTIYF	TGTGCCAGCAGTTCGCGTTCTGGAAACACCATATATTTT
TRBJ1-2	.	TRBD1	TRBV4-1	CASSLRTGDGYTF	TGCGCCAGCAGCTTACGGACAGGGGATGGCTACACCTTC
TRBJ2-7	.	TRBD1	TRBV7-6	CASSPIQGVEQYF	TGTGCCAGCAGCCCCATACAGGGGGTGGAGCAGTACTTC
TRBJ2-1	.	.	TRBV11-3	CASSLGGTPKDEQFF	TGTGCCAGCAGCTTAGGCGGGACCCCCAAGGATGAGCAGTTCTTC
TRBJ2-7	once	TRBD1	TRBV2	CASSVRTGSYEQYF	TGTGCCAGCAGTGTCCGGACAGGTTCCTACGAGCAGTACTTC
TRBJ1-4	.	.	TRBV11-3	CASSNCPTGGLVLPNEKLFF	TGTGCCAGCAGCAACTGCCCGACGGGGGGCCTCGTCCTCCCGAATGAAAAACTGTTTTTT
TRBJ2-7	.	.	TRBV18	CASSPDPDREAEQYF	TGTGCCAGCTCACCCGACCCTGACAGGGAGGCCGAGCAGTACTTC
TRBJ2-1	.	TRBD2	TRBV9	CASSVGLAARNEQFF	TGTGCCAGCAGCGTAGGACTAGCGGCTAGGAATGAGCAGTTCTTC